These 16 T cell receptor beta chains originate from one sample sequenced in a study of identical twins. A single record per CDR3 protein comes from TCRdb applying MiXCR to the 5' RACE reads. The sample comprises a few hundred thousand distinct CDR3 sequences, approximately 25% of which are singletons, and around 3% rests with the top ten. In addition, the sample was reused for a study of T cells expressing NK-cell markers.

Input material: CD4+ T cells sorted from blood. These receptors all stem from a woman under 30 in good health.

V gene TRBV7-8 combines with J gene TRBJ2-1, with D hard to call. The CDR3 contains 13 residues. V was clipped by 5 bases and J by 10 bases, with 15 bases between them. The V gene's germline CDR1 is SGHVS and CDR2 FQNEAQ. CDR3 bases: TGTGCCAGCAGCCCTACCCTAGTAGACGAGCAGTTCTTC. It specifies CASSPTLVDEQFF.

This clonotype was counted a few times. The chain recombines TRBV30 with TRBJ1-5; D not certain. CDR3 length: 13 residues. V was clipped by 4 bases and J by 0 bases, with 7 bases between them. Germline CDR1 is GTSNPN and CDR2 is SVGIG (reference sequence). CDR3 protein: CAWKKDSNQPQHF. CDR3 nucleotides: TGTGCCTGGAAGAAGGATAGCAATCAGCCCCAGCATTTT. The full variable domain, in which reference TRBV30 and TRBJ1-5 provide the parts outside the CDR3, is SQTIHQWPATLVQPVGSPLSLECTVEGTSNPNLYWYRQAAGRGLQLLFYSVGIGQISSEVPQNLSASRPQDRQFILSSKKLLLSDSGFYLCAWKKDSNQPQHFGDGTRLSIL.

The rearrangement links TRBV11-2 to TRBJ2-2, with TRBD2 matching over 7 bases. Germline V CDR1 and CDR2: SGHAT, FQNNGV. The CDR3 covers 19 residues. V gave up 2 bases and J gave up 0 bases; unmatched junction bases: 12. The CDR3 here is CASSLTLRWGGPNTGELFF. CDR3 nucleotide sequence: TGTGCCAGCAGCTTAACCCTGAGATGGGGGGGACCGAACACCGGGGAGCTGTTTTTT.

As DNA, the CDR3 is TGTGCCAGCACCAAGGCCGGGACTAGCGGGAGCAATGAGCAGTTCTTC. Amino acids: CASTKAGTSGSNEQFF. The chain joins TRBV6-2 or TRBV6-3 to TRBJ2-1; 14 bases line up with TRBD2. Germline assignment: CDR1 MNHEY and CDR2 SVGEGT. This CDR3 spans 16 amino acids. Trimming removed 7 bases from V and 6 bases from J; junction bases left unmatched: 8.

This clonotype has only a few counts. The chain combines TRBV29-1 with TRBJ2-3; D might be TRBD2 (6 bases). The germline V gene has CDR1 SQVTM and CDR2 ANQGSEA. V was trimmed by 7 bases and J by 5 bases, leaving 13 bases between them. This CDR3 comprises 12 residues. The CDR3 loop is CSEAGGGDTQYF. Here the CDR3 DNA reads TGCAGCGAGGCCGGGGGTGGAGATACGCAGTATTTT.

This clonotype has only a few counts. This chain connects TRBV29-1 to TRBJ1-2; tentative D call: TRBD1 (5 bases). In germline, CDR1 is SQVTM, CDR2 ANQGSEA. This CDR3 is 12 amino acids long. V was shortened by 7 bases and J by 9 bases, with 18 bases between the two germline ends. CDR3 nucleotides: TGCAGCGCCGAGGACATCCTGGTGAGCTACACCTTC. Its protein is CSAEDILVSYTF.

This clonotype was seen a few times. This chain connects TRBV12-3 or TRBV12-4 to TRBJ1-2, with D hard to call. The V end was cut by 7 bases, the J end by 7 bases, with 10 bases between. This CDR3 spans 11 amino acids. The CDR3 nucleotides read TGTGCCAGCATGATACGGGGTGGCTACACCTTC. Translating it yields CASMIRGGYTF.

This clonotype was found a few times. The chain couples TRBV12-3 or TRBV12-4 to TRBJ2-7; D may be TRBD1 or TRBD2 (7 bases each). This CDR3 comprises 15 residues. The V end lost 4 bases, the J end lost 3 bases, and 16 bases lay between the germline ends. The CDR3 spells CASSSWGGQNYEQYF. CDR3 nucleotide sequence: TGTGCCAGCAGTTCCTGGGGGGGACAGAACTACGAGCAGTACTTC.

The table lists this clonotype with a few counts. The chain employs TRBV5-1 and TRBJ2-1; tentatively, D is TRBD2 (6 bases). The length of the CDR3 is 16 residues. Germline assignment: CDR1 SGHRS and CDR2 YFSETQ. With 0 bases removed from V and 2 bases from J, the gap between germline ends came to 12 bases. The CDR3 sequence: CASSLVPAGTYNEQFF. The CDR3 DNA reads as TGCGCCAGCAGCTTGGTCCCGGCGGGGACCTACAATGAGCAGTTCTTC.

This chain connects TRBV25-1 to TRBJ2-3; D is perhaps TRBD1 (6 bases). The CDR3 is made up of 14 amino acids. Trimming shortened V by 4 bases and J by 7 bases, and 15 bases separated the two germline ends. Germline values: CDR1 MGHDK, CDR2 SYGVNS. CDR3 bases: TGTGCCAGCAGTGCCCTACCCGGGACAAATACGCAGTATTTT. Translated: CASSALPGTNTQYF.

This chain joins TRBV12-3 or TRBV12-4 and TRBJ1-2; a weak D match, TRBD1 (5 bases). The CDR3 has 14 amino acids. Trimming left V 2 bases short and J 3 bases short, with 10 bases between. CDR3 sequence: CASSLRGNYYGYTF. DNA for the CDR3: TGTGCCAGCAGTTTAAGGGGCAATTACTATGGCTACACCTTC.

In its sample, this clonotype was seen a few times. V gene TRBV12-3 or TRBV12-4 combines with J gene TRBJ1-1, with D unclear. Trimming stripped 4 bases from V and 11 bases from J, with 11 bases between. CDR3 size: 11 residues. The CDR3 DNA reads TGTGCCAGCAGTTCACAGCTGGGGGCTTTCTTT. It codes for CASSSQLGAFF.

This clonotype came up a few times. This chain joins TRBV3-1 and TRBJ1-2; D ambiguous. Trimming pared 5 bases from V and 8 bases from J, leaving 12 bases between. The CDR3 totals 12 residues. In germline, CDR1 is LGHDT, CDR2 YNNKEL (reference sequence). The CDR3 loop reads CASSSRLGGYTF. In nucleotides, the CDR3 is TGTGCCAGCAGCTCCCGCCTCGGAGGCTACACCTTC.

This rearrangement joins TRBV10-3 to TRBJ2-1, with TRBD1 matching 10 bases. The CDR3 totals 15 residues. Germline V gives CDR1 ENHRY, CDR2 SYGVKD. V lost 8 bases, J lost 6 bases, and 10 bases stayed unmatched. The DNA of the CDR3 is TGTGCCATCGCCCCGGGACAGGGGCACTTCAATGAGCAGTTCTTC. Protein sequence: CAIAPGQGHFNEQFF.

The J gene is TRBJ2-1, the V gene TRBV7-9; D is uncertain. The CDR3 totals 13 residues. Germline values: CDR1 SEHNR, CDR2 FQNEAQ (reference sequence). Trimming cost V 5 bases and J 7 bases, with 12 bases left between them. The chain's CDR3 is CASSPRDWNEQFF. CDR3 bases: TGTGCCAGCAGCCCAAGAGACTGGAATGAGCAGTTCTTC.

J is TRBJ1-5 and V is TRBV6-1; 7 positions agree with TRBD1. J gave up 7 bases and V 6 bases, and 6 bases lay outside the gene matches. CDR3 length equals 13 residues. Germline CDR1 is MNHNS and CDR2 is SASEGT. This CDR3 reads CASSHDRDQPQHF. The DNA of the CDR3 is TGTGCCAGCAGCCACGACAGGGACCAGCCCCAGCATTTT.